This TCR beta chain was sequenced in a study of T cell responses to AZD1222 COVID-19 vaccine. Study-level findings and limits: Only after the peak T cell response were repertoires sampled. At 160-218 and 743-854, vaccine-associated CD4 TCRs were dominant, and they spanned spike.

Remarks on this clone: Its antigen is still unknown.

TCRdb keeps only in-frame clones here, not all; method: immunoSEQ multiplex PCR. This table has some 110,000 clones, roughly 86% appearing once. CDR1 and CDR2 (germline): SGHTA, FQGTGA. V lost 5 bases to trimming and J lost 6 bases, with 16 bases between them. This CDR3 is built from 14 residues. The chain couples TRBV7-3 to TRBJ1-2; D is possibly TRBD1 (5 bases). Sequences were derived from peripheral blood, sampled 28 days after the second dose of the MenACWY control vaccine. This TCR was sampled from an adult who received the MenACWY meningococcal vaccine as a control. The CDR3 protein is CASSPGSPGDGYTF. The CDR3 nucleotides are TGTGCCAGCAGCCCAGGGTCACCCGGGGATGGCTACACCTTC.